The next 4 T cell receptor beta chains were all read from a single sample in a study of chronic HIV infection and antiretroviral therapy. Using its own MiXCR run on the 5' RACE reads, TCRdb lists one record per CDR3 protein. The sample holds more than 40,000 distinct CDR3 sequences, over 15% seen once. Sequencing used peripheral blood. The receptors originated from an adult who had HIV and had not received antiretroviral therapy, or was an uninfected healthy control (not recorded which).

This clonotype was seen more than once but under ten times. This chain uses TRBV27 with TRBJ1-6; 7 positions agree with TRBD1. Germline V gene data show CDR1 as MNHEY and CDR2 as SMNVEV (reference sequence). V trimming: 4 bases; J trimming: 7 bases; junction bases outside the gene matches: 4. This CDR3 is built from 14 residues. CDR3 nucleotides: TGTGCCAGCAGTTCAGGGGGAGGCAATTCACCCCTCCACTTT. Translated, it gives CASSSGGGNSPLHF.

This chain joins TRBV28 and TRBJ1-1; D is ambiguous. V lost 1 base and J 2 bases, leaving 2 bases between the germline ends. CDR1 MDHEN and CDR2 SYDVKM come from the germline V gene. The CDR3 is 12 amino acids. The CDR3 sequence: CASSLFNTEAFF. The DNA of the CDR3 is TGTGCCAGCAGTTTATTTAACACTGAAGCTTTCTTT.

This clonotype has more than one count but fewer than ten. A junction boundary mismatches the germline segment, possibly from a read error. V is TRBV7-7 and J is TRBJ2-3; TRBD2 matches 8 bases. CDR3 length: 17 amino acids. Looked up from germline, CDR1 is SSHAT and CDR2 is FNYEAQ (reference sequence). The CDR3 nucleotides are TGTGCTAGCAGTCCCCAAGTTGGGCGGGGGGCCACAGATACGCAGTATTTT. Translating it yields CASSPQVGRGATDTQYF.

This clonotype was seen a handful of times. The rearrangement uses TRBV20-1 and TRBJ2-1; maybe TRBD1 (5 bases). This CDR3 spans 11 amino acids. V shed 5 bases and J shed 7 bases, with 9 bases lying between them. Germline V gene data show CDR1 as DFQATT and CDR2 as SNEGSKA (reference sequence). The CDR3, as DNA: TGCAGTGCTCGAAGGGGAAATGAGCAGTTCTTC. Its translation: CSARRGNEQFF.